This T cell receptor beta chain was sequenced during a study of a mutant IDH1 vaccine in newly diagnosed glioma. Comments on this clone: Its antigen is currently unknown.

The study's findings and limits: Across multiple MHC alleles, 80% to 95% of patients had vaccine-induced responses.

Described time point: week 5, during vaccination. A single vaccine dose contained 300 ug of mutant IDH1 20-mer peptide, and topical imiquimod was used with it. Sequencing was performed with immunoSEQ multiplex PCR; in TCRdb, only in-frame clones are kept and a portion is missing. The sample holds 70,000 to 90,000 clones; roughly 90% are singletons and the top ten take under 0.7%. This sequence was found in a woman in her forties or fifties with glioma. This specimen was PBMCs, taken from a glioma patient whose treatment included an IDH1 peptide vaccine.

CDR3 in DNA: TGTGCCAGCAGCAATGGGCGAACTAGCGGGGACATGGGGTTCTTC. This encodes CASSNGRTSGDMGFF. The V and J genes are TRBV7-9 and TRBJ2-1, with 10 nucleotides matching TRBD2. V lost 5 bases, J lost 15 bases, and 16 bases stayed unmatched. Germline V CDR1 and CDR2: SEHNR, FQNEAQ (reference sequence). This CDR3 is 15 amino acids long.